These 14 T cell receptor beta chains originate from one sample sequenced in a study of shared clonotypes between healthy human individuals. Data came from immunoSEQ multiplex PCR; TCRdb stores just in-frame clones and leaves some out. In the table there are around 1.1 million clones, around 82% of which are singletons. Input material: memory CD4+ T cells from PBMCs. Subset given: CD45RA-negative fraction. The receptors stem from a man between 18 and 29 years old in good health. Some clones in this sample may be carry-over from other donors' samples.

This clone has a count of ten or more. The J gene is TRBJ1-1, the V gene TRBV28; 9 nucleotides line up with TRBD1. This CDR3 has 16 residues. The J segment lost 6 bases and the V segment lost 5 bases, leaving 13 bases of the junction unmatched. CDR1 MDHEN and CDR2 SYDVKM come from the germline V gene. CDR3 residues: CASSPGHRGPGAEAFF. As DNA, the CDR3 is TGTGCCAGCAGTCCGGGGCACAGGGGGCCGGGGGCTGAAGCTTTCTTT.

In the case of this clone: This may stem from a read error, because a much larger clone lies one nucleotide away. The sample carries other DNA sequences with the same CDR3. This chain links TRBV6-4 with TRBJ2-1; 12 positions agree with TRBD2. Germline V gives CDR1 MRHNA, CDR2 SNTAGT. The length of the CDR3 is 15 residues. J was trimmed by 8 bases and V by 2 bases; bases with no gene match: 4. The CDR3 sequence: CASSDRLAGGDEQFF. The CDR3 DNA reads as TGTGCCAGCAGTGACCGCCTAGCGGGAGGGGATGAGCAGTTCTTC.

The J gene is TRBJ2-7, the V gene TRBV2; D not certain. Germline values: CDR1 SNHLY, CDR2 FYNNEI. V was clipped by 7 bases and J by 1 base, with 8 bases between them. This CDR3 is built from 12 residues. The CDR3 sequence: CASTPGSYEQYF. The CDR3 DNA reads TGTGCCAGCACCCCTGGATCCTACGAGCAGTACTTC.

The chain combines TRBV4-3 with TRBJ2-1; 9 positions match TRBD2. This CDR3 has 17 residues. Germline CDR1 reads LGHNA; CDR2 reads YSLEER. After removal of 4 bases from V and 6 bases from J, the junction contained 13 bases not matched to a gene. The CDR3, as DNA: TGCGCCAGCAGCCGATACCTGGGGCGGGAGGGCCCCAATGAGCAGTTCTTC. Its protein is CASSRYLGREGPNEQFF.

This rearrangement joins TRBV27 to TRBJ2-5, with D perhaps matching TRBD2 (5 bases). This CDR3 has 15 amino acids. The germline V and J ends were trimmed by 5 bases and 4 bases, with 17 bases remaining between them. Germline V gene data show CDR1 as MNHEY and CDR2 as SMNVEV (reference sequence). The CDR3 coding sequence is TGTGCCAGCAGTGGGAGTTACCCCACGGCAGAGACCCAGTACTTC. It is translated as CASSGSYPTAETQYF.

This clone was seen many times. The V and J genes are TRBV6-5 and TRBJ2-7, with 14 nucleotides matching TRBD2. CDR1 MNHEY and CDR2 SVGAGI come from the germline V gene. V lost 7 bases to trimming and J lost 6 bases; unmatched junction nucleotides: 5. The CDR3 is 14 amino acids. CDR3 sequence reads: CASNAGTSGSEQYF. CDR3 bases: TGTGCCAGCAACGCCGGGACTAGCGGGAGCGAGCAGTACTTC.

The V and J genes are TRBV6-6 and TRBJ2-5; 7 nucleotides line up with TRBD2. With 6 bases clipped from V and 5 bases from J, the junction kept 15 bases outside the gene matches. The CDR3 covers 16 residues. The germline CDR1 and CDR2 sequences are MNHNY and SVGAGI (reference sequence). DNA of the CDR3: TGTGCCAGCAGAAGACTAGCTGGGGAGGGTACTGAGACCCAGTACTTC. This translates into CASRRLAGEGTETQYF.

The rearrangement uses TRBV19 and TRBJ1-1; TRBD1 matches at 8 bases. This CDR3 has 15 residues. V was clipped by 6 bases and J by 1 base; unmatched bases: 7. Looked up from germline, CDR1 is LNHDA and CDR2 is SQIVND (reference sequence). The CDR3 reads CASRMGQVSNTEAFF. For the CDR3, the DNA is TGTGCCAGTAGGATGGGACAGGTCTCGAACACTGAAGCTTTCTTT.

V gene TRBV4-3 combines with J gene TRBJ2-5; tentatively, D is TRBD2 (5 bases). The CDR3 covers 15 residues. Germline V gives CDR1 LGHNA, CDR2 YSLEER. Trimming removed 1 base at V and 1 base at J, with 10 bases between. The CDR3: CASSQVSGSQETQYF. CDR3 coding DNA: TGCGCCAGCAGCCAAGTGAGCGGCTCCCAAGAGACCCAGTACTTC.

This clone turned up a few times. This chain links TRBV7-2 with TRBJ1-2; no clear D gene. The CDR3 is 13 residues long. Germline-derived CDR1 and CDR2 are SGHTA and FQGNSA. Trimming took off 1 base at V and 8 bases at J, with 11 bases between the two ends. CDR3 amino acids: CASSLVGSNGYTF. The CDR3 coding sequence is TGTGCCAGCAGCTTAGTAGGGTCGAACGGCTACACCTTC.

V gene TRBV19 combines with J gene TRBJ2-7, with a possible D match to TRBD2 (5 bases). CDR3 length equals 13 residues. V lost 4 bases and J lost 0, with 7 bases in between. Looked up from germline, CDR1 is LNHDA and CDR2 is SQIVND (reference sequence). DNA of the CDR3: TGTGCCAGTAGTAGGACTGTCTCCTACGAGCAGTACTTC. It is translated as CASSRTVSYEQYF.

The CDR3 DNA follows: TGTGCCAGCAGTTACAACAGGGGGGATGAAAAACTGTTTTTT. Its protein product is CASSYNRGDEKLFF. This chain connects TRBV6-5 to TRBJ1-4; 8 bases line up with TRBD1. In germline, CDR1 is MNHEY, CDR2 SVGAGI. CDR3 length: 14 residues. Losses at the gene ends were 2 bases for V and 6 bases for J; bases not matched to a gene: 2.

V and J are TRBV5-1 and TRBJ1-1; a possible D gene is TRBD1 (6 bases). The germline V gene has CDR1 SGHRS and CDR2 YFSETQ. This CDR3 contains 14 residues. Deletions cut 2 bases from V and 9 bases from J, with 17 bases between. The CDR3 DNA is TGCGCCAGCAGCTTTGCACCCGGTGGGGGGCAAGCTTTCTTT. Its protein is CASSFAPGGGQAFF.

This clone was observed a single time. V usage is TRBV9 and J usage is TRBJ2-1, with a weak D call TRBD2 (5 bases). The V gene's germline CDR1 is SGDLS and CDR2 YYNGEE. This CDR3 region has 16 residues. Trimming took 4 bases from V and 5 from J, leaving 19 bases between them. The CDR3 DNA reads TGTGCCAGCAGCCCCCCGGGATTCCAGGTCCACAATGAGCAGTTCTTC. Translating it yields CASSPPGFQVHNEQFF.